This T cell receptor beta chain was captured in a study of blood T cell repertoires in COVID-19. The CDR3 totals 13 residues. The V end was cut by 0 bases, the J end by 4 bases, with 7 bases between. CDR1 and CDR2 (germline): SGHRS, YFSETQ. The repertoire was sequenced with immunoSEQ multiplex PCR; TCRdb's copy has only in-frame clones and lacks some. The sample lists roughly 120,000 clones, around 87% occurring once. The TCR comes from a human donor in a cohort sampled during active COVID-19. The sequenced sample consisted of peripheral blood. The chain combines TRBV5-1 with TRBJ1-2, with D uncertain. In DNA form, the CDR3 reads TGCGCCAGCAGCTTGGGCGGGTCCTATGGCTACACCTTC. Amino acids: CASSLGGSYGYTF.